This TCR beta chain was identified in a study of T cells expressing NK-cell markers. Study results and caveats: The study left the HCMV specificity of expanded NKG2C+ T cell clones unresolved.

On this clonotype itself: Its antigen is currently unknown.

Germline V gene data show CDR1 as ENHRY and CDR2 as SYGVKD. The CDR3 is 15 residues long. TCRdb re-called the 5' RACE reads and gives one entry per CDR3 protein, without DNA. The sample holds about 150,000 distinct CDR3 sequences. What was sequenced was blood T cells: a sorted CD56 or NKG2C T cell subset, CD4+ or CD8+ T cells, or bulk PBMC T cells (not recorded which). The chain is built from TRBV10-3 and TRBJ2-3; TCRdb's D call, TRBD2, is unchecked because there is no DNA. The receptor was isolated from a woman aged 45-65 years in good health. This CDR3 is CATTERVGSTDTQYF.